These T cell receptor beta chains were read from a single sample in a study of T cell repertoires in cytomegalovirus infection. TCRdb re-called the reads with MiXCR, one entry per CDR3 protein. The sample contains fewer than 1,000,000 distinct CDR3 sequences, approximately 31% of which appear only once. Antigen specificity for these receptors is unknown. This specimen consisted of cultured CD8+ T cells from PBMCs, obtained from culture after CMV antigen stimulation. These receptors were taken from a human donor in good health (CMV status not recorded). Some clones in this sample may be carry-over from other donors' samples. CDR3s include the opening cysteine and the closing phenylalanine or tryptophan.

v_call	j_call	cdr3_aa
TRBV19	TRBJ2-1	CASSPRSAGGGNEQFF
TRBV13	TRBJ1-1	CASSERAMGSQAFF
TRBV9	TRBJ1-1	CASSKRLVNTEAFF
TRBV20-1	TRBJ2-1	CSAHLTGTGYEQFF
TRBV6-5	TRBJ1-1	CASSYSTGVGEAFF
TRBV7-6	TRBJ2-2	CASSLVAVGTGELFF
TRBV4-1	TRBJ2-7	CASSQDGVSSYEQYF
TRBV7-8	TRBJ2-1	CANSGPGGPIYNEQFF
TRBV4-2	TRBJ1-3	CASSQETGGVWDTIYF
TRBV7-4	TRBJ2-3	CTSSSSGGATDTQYF
TRBV7-2	TRBJ2-3	CASSSERGGADTQYF
TRBV4-3	TRBJ1-6	CASSQVSGGNSPLHF
TRBV2	TRBJ2-2	CASSGGGGEWTGELFF
TRBV7-2	TRBJ1-3	CATSSGQGGYTIYF
TRBV2	TRBJ1-1	CASKLGRGTEAFF
TRBV7-9	TRBJ1-2	CASSLERTNYGYTF
TRBV7-8	TRBJ1-1	CASSLPGPMNTEAFF
TRBV24-1	TRBJ1-2	CATSDPLRANYGYTF
TRBV4-1	TRBJ2-1	CASSPLGQPEQFF
TRBV2	TRBJ2-5	CASSNGQGKKETQYF
TRBV6-1	TRBJ1-1	CASSRHRDRKLNTEAFF
TRBV10-3	TRBJ2-1	CAISDASGGFFSSYNEQFF
TRBV20-1	TRBJ2-1	CSAGPAPRTPNEQFF
TRBV6-2/TRBV6-3	TRBJ2-1	CASSGRGQNYNEQFF
TRBV7-9	TRBJ2-1	CASSFGRVVDQQFF
TRBV12-3/TRBV12-4	TRBJ2-5	CASSRTAPGETQYF
TRBV27	TRBJ1-4	CASSLIGRNLELFF
TRBV12-3/TRBV12-4	TRBJ1-5	CVSSPGTDVSNQPQHF
TRBV7-9	TRBJ2-4	CASSHKTMLADIQYF
TRBV6-6	TRBJ1-1	CASRSDRDDEAFF
TRBV7-6	TRBJ2-1	CASSFGQVGNEQFF
TRBV7-2	TRBJ2-1	CASSSPRTSGDYNEQFF
TRBV6-1	TRBJ1-2	CASSYAGVGYTF